This entry concerns a single TCR beta chain. Which antigen it targets is not known. One base away there is no much larger clone; base qualities are not given. For repertoire sequencing, TCR beta CDR3 regions were amplified from RNA transcripts. The first round was an RT-PCR using HTBI primers with the Qiagen OneStep RT-PCR kit, and this first round was followed by a second-round multiplex PCR, then size selection and purification. Libraries were sequenced paired-end with 100 bp reads on an Illumina HiSeq2000. Concerning the study's data processing: SOAPnuke was used to process the reads, removing any read that contained adapters or uncalled bases, had a mean Phred below 15, or lacked an exact match to the constant primer or identifier. High-quality paired reads were merged with COPE v1.2.5. Each unique nucleotide sequence was treated as a clonotype, and MiTCR v1.1 was used to align the clonotypes to the IMGT TRB V, D and J references. The analysis was limited to V-J combinations with a frequency above 0.0001, which together covered over 98% of repertoires. A TCR clonal expansion and chaos score per V-J combination was defined as the ratio of F50 clonal expansion to chaos observed in the TCRdist matrix. Welch's t-statistics and random forest were used to reduce the features to approximately 13 V-J combinations, which were then used as input to a naive Bayes classifier. The Morisita-Horn index was used to measure how similar the thyroid and blood repertoires were. The raw public data were reprocessed by TCRdb itself: fastp quality trimming at Q25, MiXCR clonotype calling, in-frame beta chains only. Here each entry gathers all rows of one CDR3 protein and keeps the most common genes and DNA. The V and J calls reflect TCRdb's pipeline rather than the authors' work. Recorded for this sample are 300,000 to 400,000 distinct CDR3 sequences; roughly 15% of them occurred a single time. 9% to 15% of the sample lies in the top ten.

Reading from cysteine to phenylalanine, the CDR3 counts 16 amino acids. Only CDR3 DNA is held: 48 bases, read in frame from base 1. A distance of 15 bases separates the germline ends of V and J, which lose 0 bases and 4 bases respectively. The germline V gene yields SGHTA for CDR1 and FQGNSA for CDR2. Ophthalmopathy patients had moderately to severely active disease, Clinical Activity Score of at least 3, NOSPECS grade of at least 4, and disease duration under 3 months. Patients with other autoimmune diseases, uncontrolled infections, pregnancy or lactation were excluded. Clinical symptoms, serum thyroxine, TRAb, thyroid ultrasound and orbital computed tomography formed the basis of the diagnosis. Using Ficoll-Paque density gradient centrifugation, PBMCs were isolated from approximately 11 ml of fresh peripheral blood. Trizol reagent was used to extract the total RNA, and its quality was then checked on an Agilent 2100 Bioanalyzer.

These data come from a study of Graves' ophthalmopathy and Graves' hyperthyroidism (dated by TCRdb to 2017 to 2018). Concerning the study at large: Peripheral blood samples were taken at the time of initial diagnosis, before any treatment was given. In total, 135 blood samples were TCR-sequenced: under 45 ophthalmopathy, around 75 hyperthyroidism and roughly 17 hyperthyroidism-to-ophthalmopathy patients. The independent validation cohort included some 19 hyperthyroidism patients plus 17 patients who later progressed from hyperthyroidism to ophthalmopathy. To explore V-J signatures distinguishing ophthalmopathy from hyperthyroidism, a discovery set of around 100 patients (roughly 45 ophthalmopathy, over 55 stable hyperthyroidism) was enrolled. TCR beta repertoire signatures were used to distinguish Graves' ophthalmopathy from Graves' hyperthyroidism and to predict progression to ophthalmopathy. Following sampling, methimazole starting at 30 mg daily was administered to hyperthyroidism patients, and high-dose intravenous methylprednisolone was administered to ophthalmopathy patients. In roughly 6 hyperthyroidism patients, T-cell repertoires of thyroid tissue and blood were compared. Summary of the overall study and its limitations: In validation, the model predicted ophthalmopathy progression with more than 55% sensitivity and about 73% specificity; 12 predicted patients were CT-confirmed with GO in a median of about 6.1 months. Most of the expanded thyroid clonotypes with a frequency above 0.001 were also detected in blood, and it was suggested that the thyroid immune response may be reflected by blood repertoires. In cross-validation, the 13-signature model distinguished ophthalmopathy from stable hyperthyroidism with about 90% sensitivity and 81% to 82% specificity, while in the test set the corresponding values were about 80% and 75%. No statistical method was used to predetermine the sample size, and group allocation was not hidden from the investigators.

The sequenced sample consisted of peripheral blood. This receptor was obtained from an adult man with Graves' ophthalmopathy. The V and J genes are TRBV7-2 and TRBJ1-2; the D gene is not confidently resolved. The DNA sequence reads TGTGCCAGCAGCTTAGCGGGTCGGAGTGCCCTCTATGGCTACACCTTC. Its protein reads: CASSLAGRSALYGYTF.